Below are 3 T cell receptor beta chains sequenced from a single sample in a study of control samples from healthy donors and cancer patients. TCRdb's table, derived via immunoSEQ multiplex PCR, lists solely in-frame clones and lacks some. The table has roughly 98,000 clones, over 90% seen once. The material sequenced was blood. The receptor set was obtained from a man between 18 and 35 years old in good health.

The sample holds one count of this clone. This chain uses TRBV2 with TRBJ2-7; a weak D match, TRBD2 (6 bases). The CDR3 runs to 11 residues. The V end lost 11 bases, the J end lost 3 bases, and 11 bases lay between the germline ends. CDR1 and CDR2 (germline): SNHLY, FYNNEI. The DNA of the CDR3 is TGTGCCTCCCTCGGGGGCTACGAGCAGTACTTC. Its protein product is CASLGGYEQYF.

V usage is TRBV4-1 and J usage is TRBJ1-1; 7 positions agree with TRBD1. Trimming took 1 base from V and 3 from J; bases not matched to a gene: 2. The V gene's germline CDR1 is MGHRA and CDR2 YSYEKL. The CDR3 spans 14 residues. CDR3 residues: CASSQVDRDTEAFF. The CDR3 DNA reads TGCGCCAGCAGCCAAGTAGACAGGGACACTGAAGCTTTCTTT.

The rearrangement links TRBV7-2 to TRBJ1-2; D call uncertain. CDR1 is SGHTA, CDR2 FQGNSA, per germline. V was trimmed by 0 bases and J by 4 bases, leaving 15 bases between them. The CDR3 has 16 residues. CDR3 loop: CASSLAAGGELYGYTF. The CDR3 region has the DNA TGTGCCAGCAGCTTAGCGGCAGGCGGAGAACTCTATGGCTACACCTTC.